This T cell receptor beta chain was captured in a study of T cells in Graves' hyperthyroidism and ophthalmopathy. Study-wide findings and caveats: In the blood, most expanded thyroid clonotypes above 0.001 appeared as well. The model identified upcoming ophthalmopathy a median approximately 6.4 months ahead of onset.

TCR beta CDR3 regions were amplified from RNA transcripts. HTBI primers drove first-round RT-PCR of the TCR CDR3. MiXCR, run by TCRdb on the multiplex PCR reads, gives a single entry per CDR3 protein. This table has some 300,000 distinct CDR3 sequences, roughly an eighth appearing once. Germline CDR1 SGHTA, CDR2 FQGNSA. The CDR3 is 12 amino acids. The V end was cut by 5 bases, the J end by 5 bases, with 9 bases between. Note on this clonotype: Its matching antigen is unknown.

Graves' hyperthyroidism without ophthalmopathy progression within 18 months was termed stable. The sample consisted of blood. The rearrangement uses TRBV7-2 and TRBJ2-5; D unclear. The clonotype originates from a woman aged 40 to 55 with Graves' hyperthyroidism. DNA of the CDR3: TGTGCCAGCAGCCCCGCTTTTGAGACCCAGTACTTC. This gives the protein CASSPAFETQYF.